This is a list of T cell receptor beta chains from one sample in a study of shared clonotypes between healthy human individuals. The table came from immunoSEQ multiplex PCR; TCRdb's copy has only in-frame clones and leaves some out. The sample carries a few hundred thousand clones, approximately 97% recorded once. Sequencing was done on a sample of naive CD4+ T cells sorted from blood. The receptors derive from a woman aged 30 to 39 in good health. Both conserved end residues are trimmed from each CDR3. Fields, in order: J gene, clone size, V gene, CDR3 protein. Clone size, where shown, is once, few, many, or a class for clones that have expanded.

TRBJ1-4,.,TRBV28,ASSDSNRAGREKLF
TRBJ1-4,.,TRBV4-1,ASSQDQMGARAGEKLF
TRBJ2-7,.,TRBV6-5,ASSLFGAGAYEQY
TRBJ1-2,.,TRBV5-1,ASSLDPGPKGYGYT
TRBJ1-2,.,TRBV7-2,ASSLGDRVNYGYT
TRBJ2-1,.,TRBV7-2,ASSLGSGISYNEQF
TRBJ2-1,.,TRBV4-2,ASSRLQGDEQF
TRBJ1-1,.,TRBV28,ASSPSMNTEAF
TRBJ1-3,.,TRBV6-5,ASSTTGSSGNTIY
TRBJ1-2,.,TRBV28,ASSFLTGYGYT
TRBJ2-5,.,TRBV4-2,ASSQEGGRAGGPETQY
TRBJ1-5,.,TRBV6-1,ASSETSGQGSQPQH
TRBJ2-1,.,TRBV6-6,ASSASGTATYNEQF
TRBJ2-7,.,TRBV15,ATSRESTSSSYEQY
TRBJ2-2,.,TRBV2,ASSRASGQTFGELF
TRBJ1-1,once,TRBV30,AWGTGLNTEAF
TRBJ2-1,.,TRBV5-4,ASSLGMGGGYNEQF
TRBJ1-2,.,TRBV28,ASSNGQGDYGYT
TRBJ2-7,.,TRBV15,ATSRDSTGYEQY
TRBJ1-5,.,TRBV5-5,ASSWTTGANQPQH
TRBJ2-7,.,TRBV5-1,ASSLARDYSYEQY
TRBJ2-3,.,TRBV7-9,ASSGTGSFSDTQY
TRBJ2-1,.,TRBV4-1,ASTKRGGLEGGEQF
TRBJ1-2,.,TRBV27,ASSSQGEDYGYT
TRBJ2-1,.,TRBV6-1,ASSEVTSGLAGIWNEQF
TRBJ2-1,once,TRBV2,ASSVTSGMEQF
TRBJ1-2,.,TRBV18,ASSPDRGIEGYT
TRBJ2-1,.,TRBV28,ASSTGLAAYNEQF
TRBJ2-3,.,TRBV2,ASSGGQGISDTQY
TRBJ2-1,.,TRBV7-8,ASSLRLAGGPYNEQF
TRBJ2-1,once,TRBV5-8,ASSFPLVSEQF
TRBJ1-1,.,TRBV7-9,ASSPSGPEAF
.,.,TRBV27,ASSYSAGGSFEQY
TRBJ2-7,.,TRBV7-9,ASSFGAEAPYEQY
TRBJ1-5,.,TRBV6-5,ASSPRGTGHQPQH
TRBJ1-3,once,TRBV14,ASSQGGRNLGNTIY
TRBJ2-7,.,TRBV27,ASSLSGGNSYEQY
TRBJ2-1,.,TRBV11-3,ASSQQGGFYNEQF
.,once,TRBV19,ATKRRGLGDEQY
TRBJ2-3,once,TRBV28,ASSLRQGVGTDTQY
TRBJ2-2,.,TRBV2,ASRAGELF
TRBJ1-1,.,TRBV5-5,ASSLHGEFAEAF
TRBJ1-1,once,TRBV11-2,APPHVGRNTEAF
TRBJ2-1,.,TRBV6-1,ASRTFYEQF
TRBJ2-7,.,TRBV28,ASTRRTGPYEQY
TRBJ1-1,.,TRBV5-1,ASRTPGSSLGAF
TRBJ2-7,.,TRBV29-1,SVNPGLWCAY
TRBJ2-7,.,TRBV5-1,ASSLLLAGGSLHEQY
TRBJ2-7,.,TRBV5-1,ASSLGAGTYEQY
TRBJ2-2,.,TRBV5-1,ASSGGQTGTGELF
TRBJ2-1,.,TRBV5-1,ASKAWLADYNEQF
TRBJ2-1,.,TRBV5-4,ASSPQGGDYNEQF
TRBJ2-3,.,TRBV6-1,ASSDRGQDFSDTQY
TRBJ1-4,.,TRBV28,ASSSSGTGSEKLF
TRBJ2-1,.,TRBV5-1,ASSPDVAGYNEQF
TRBJ2-4,.,TRBV28,ASRTSGVKNIQY
TRBJ2-7,.,TRBV2,ASKTSVSSYEQY
TRBJ2-1,.,TRBV6-5,ASSYRRSHNYNEQF
TRBJ1-4,once,TRBV2,ASSDLVGGVTNEKLF
TRBJ2-3,.,TRBV5-1,ASSLAGPGDTQY